This TCR beta chain was sequenced in a study of blood T cell repertoires in COVID-19. Seattle cases were enrolled at active infection and followed longitudinally. Trimming cost V 0 bases and J 6 bases, with 11 bases left between them. The CDR3 has 14 residues. The germline CDR1 and CDR2 sequences are SEHNR and FQNEAQ (reference sequence). Profiling relied on immunoSEQ multiplex PCR, and the TCRdb table lists in-frame clones only, not all of them. Of some 180,000 clones in the sample, 80% to 85% were seen once. The clonotype originates from a woman in her forties with COVID-19, enrolled during active disease. Sequencing used peripheral blood. This rearrangement joins TRBV7-9 to TRBJ1-2, with D tentatively TRBD1 (5 bases). CDR3 residues: CASSLARGGNGYTF. CDR3 nucleotide sequence: TGTGCCAGCAGCTTAGCACGTGGGGGGAATGGCTACACCTTC.